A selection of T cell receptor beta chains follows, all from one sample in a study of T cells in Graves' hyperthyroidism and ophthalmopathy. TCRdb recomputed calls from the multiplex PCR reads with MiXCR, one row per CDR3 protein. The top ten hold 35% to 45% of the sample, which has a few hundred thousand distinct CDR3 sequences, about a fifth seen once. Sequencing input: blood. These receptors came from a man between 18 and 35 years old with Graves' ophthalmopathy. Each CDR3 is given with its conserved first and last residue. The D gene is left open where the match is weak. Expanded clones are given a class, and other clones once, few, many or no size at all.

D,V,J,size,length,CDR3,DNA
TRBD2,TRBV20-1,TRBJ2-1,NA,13,CSQTSLNLNEQFF,TGCAGCCAGACTAGCCTCAACCTCAATGAGCAGTTCTTC
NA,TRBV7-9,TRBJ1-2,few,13,CASSLEERYGYTF,TGTGCCAGCAGCTTAGAGGAAAGATATGGCTACACCTTC
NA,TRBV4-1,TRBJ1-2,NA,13,CASSRGQSEGYTF,TGCGCCAGCAGCCGCGGACAGAGCGAGGGCTACACCTTC
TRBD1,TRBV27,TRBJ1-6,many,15,CASSTGTGANSPLHF,TGTGCCAGCAGTACCGGGACAGGGGCTAATTCACCCCTCCACTTT
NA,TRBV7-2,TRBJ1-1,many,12,CASSTYRGEAFF,TGTGCCAGCAGCACCTACCGGGGTGAAGCTTTCTTT
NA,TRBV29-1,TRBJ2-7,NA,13,CSVEGAVDYEQYF,TGCAGCGTTGAGGGGGCAGTCGACTACGAGCAGTACTTC
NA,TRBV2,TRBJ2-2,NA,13,CASRNRDTGELFF,TGTGCCAGCAGGAACAGGGACACCGGGGAGCTGTTTTTT
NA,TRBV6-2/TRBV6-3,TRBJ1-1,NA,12,CASSYSPMQAFF,TGTGCCAGCAGTTACTCTCCGATGCAAGCTTTCTTT
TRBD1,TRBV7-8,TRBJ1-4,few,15,CASRLTGGGEEKLFF,TGTGCCAGCAGGTTGACAGGGGGTGGCGAAGAAAAACTGTTTTTT
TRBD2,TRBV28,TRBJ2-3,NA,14,CASRQGTSGDTQYF,TGTGCCAGCAGACAGGGGACTAGCGGCGATACGCAGTATTTT
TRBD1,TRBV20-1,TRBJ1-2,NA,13,CSAGTTGGPGYTF,TGCAGTGCCGGTACGACAGGGGGTCCTGGCTACACCTTC
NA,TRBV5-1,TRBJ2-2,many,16,CASSLEARANTGELFF,TGCGCCAGCAGCTTGGAGGCGCGGGCGAACACCGGGGAGCTGTTTTTT
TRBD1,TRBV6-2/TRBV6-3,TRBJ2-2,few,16,CASSYSQGAQTGELFF,TGTGCCAGCAGTTACTCGCAGGGGGCGCAAACCGGGGAGCTGTTTTTT
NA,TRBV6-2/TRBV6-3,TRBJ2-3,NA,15,CASSYSGGITDTQYF,TGTGCCAGCAGTTACTCAGGGGGGATCACAGATACGCAGTATTTT
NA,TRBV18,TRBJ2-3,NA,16,CASSPNQDSGPDTQYF,TGTGCCAGCTCACCAAACCAGGACAGCGGGCCGGATACGCAGTATTTT
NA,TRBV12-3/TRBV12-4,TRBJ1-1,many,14,CASSPGPLNTEAFF,TGTGCCAGCAGTCCGGGACCGCTGAACACTGAAGCTTTCTTT
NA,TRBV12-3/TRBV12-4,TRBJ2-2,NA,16,CASSSYPGSNTGELFF,TGTGCCAGCAGTTCCTATCCCGGGTCGAACACCGGGGAGCTGTTTTTT
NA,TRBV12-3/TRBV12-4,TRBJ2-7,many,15,CASSSPGTGIYEQYF,TGTGCCAGCAGTTCCCCCGGGACTGGAATATACGAGCAGTACTTC
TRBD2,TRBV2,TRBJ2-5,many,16,CASSDSLAGLQETQYF,TGTGCCAGCAGTGATTCGCTAGCGGGGCTCCAAGAGACCCAGTACTTC
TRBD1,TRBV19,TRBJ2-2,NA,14,CASRARGQTGELFF,TGTGCCAGTAGGGCCAGGGGGCAAACCGGGGAGCTGTTTTTT
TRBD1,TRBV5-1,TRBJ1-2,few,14,CASTTGGAWDGYTF,TGCGCCAGTACAACAGGGGGCGCTTGGGATGGCTACACCTTC
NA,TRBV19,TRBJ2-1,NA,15,CASSIGVRGGNEQFF,TGTGCCAGTAGTATTGGGGTCCGGGGAGGCAATGAGCAGTTCTTC
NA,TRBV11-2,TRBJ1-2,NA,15,CASSLRGEGNYGYTF,TGTGCCAGCAGCTTACGCGGGGAGGGAAACTATGGCTACACCTTC
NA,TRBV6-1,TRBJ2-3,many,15,CASSLRPAWAVTQYF,TGTGCCAGCAGTTTACGTCCCGCGTGGGCGGTTACGCAGTATTTT
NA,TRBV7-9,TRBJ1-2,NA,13,CASSLAAVNGYTF,TGTGCCAGCAGCTTAGCTGCCGTAAATGGCTACACCTTC
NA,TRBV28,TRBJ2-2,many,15,CASSTASQNTGELFF,TGTGCCAGCAGCACTGCCTCCCAGAACACCGGGGAGCTGTTTTTT
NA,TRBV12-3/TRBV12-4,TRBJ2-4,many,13,CASSFGPKNIQYF,TGTGCCAGCAGTTTTGGGCCCAAAAACATTCAGTACTTC
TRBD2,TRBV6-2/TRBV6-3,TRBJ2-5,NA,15,CASSYSPGGGETQYF,TGTGCCAGCAGTTACTCGCCAGGCGGGGGAGAGACCCAGTACTTC